Given below is one T cell receptor beta chain in context. Its matching antigen is unknown. Time point described: patch test 1, 2 weeks after DPC sensitization. Indicated treatment: therapeutic diphenylcyclopropenone sensitization with weekly scalp DPC. The sample comes from a study of human T cells and chemical hapten exposure. Study-wide background: Patients, a majority of them female, were diagnosed with alopecia areata, totalis or universalis.

Germline lookup yields CDR1 SGDLS and CDR2 YYNGEE. This CDR3 spans 15 amino acids. The ends lost 3 bases at V and 1 base at J; junction bases unmatched: 6. Study conclusions and caveats: Given that the donors had alopecia, their immune response may differ from that seen in healthy people.

The study's library attached unique molecular identifiers to single cDNA molecules. One entry per CDR3 protein, called by TCRdb with MiXCR from the RACE reads. The sample consists of some 400,000 distinct CDR3 sequences, approximately 5.1% of them appearing once. This chain connects TRBV9 to TRBJ2-5; TRBD1 matches at 7 bases. The receptor was derived from a woman aged 45-59 years with alopecia areata. Some clones in this sample may be carry-over from other donors' samples. The specimen was whole blood, collected in connection with sensitization to the hapten diphenylcyclopropenone (DPC). The CDR3 DNA reads as TGTGCCAGCAGCGGAACGACAGGGTTCCAAGAGACCCAGTACTTC. Amino acids: CASSGTTGFQETQYF.